Listed here are 14 T cell receptor beta chains from one sample, sequenced in a study of T cell responses to AZD1222 COVID-19 vaccine. Assay: immunoSEQ multiplex PCR; the TCRdb copy retains only in-frame clones and omits some. The sample holds about 53,000 clones, about 88% seen once. The sample was peripheral blood, taken on day 0 of AZD1222 vaccination. The origin of the receptors is an adult in good health.

The genes are TRBV11-2 and TRBJ2-2; D not certain. Germline CDR1 and CDR2: SGHAT and FQNNGV. The CDR3 is 17 amino acids. Trimming cost V 3 bases and J 2 bases, with 16 bases left between them. The DNA for the CDR3 is TGTGCCAGCAGCTTCCAAGGTTCCCGCCTAAACACCGGGGAGCTGTTTTTT. Translating gives CASSFQGSRLNTGELFF.

V gene TRBV27 combines with J gene TRBJ2-7, with D possibly TRBD1 on 6 matching bases. The germline gives CDR1 MNHEY, CDR2 SMNVEV (reference sequence). CDR3 length equals 13 residues. V dropped 6 bases and J dropped 0 bases, with 9 bases sitting between them. The DNA of the CDR3 is TGTGCCAGCAGAAGGGACAACTCCTACGAGCAGTACTTC. This encodes CASRRDNSYEQYF.

There are a few counts of this clone. The chain carries TRBV6-2 or TRBV6-3 and TRBJ1-1; D unresolved. The CDR3 length is 13 residues. V was shortened by 0 bases and J by 6 bases, with 8 bases between the two germline ends. Germline V gene data show CDR1 as MNHEY and CDR2 as SVGEGT. The CDR3 bases are TGTGCCAGCAGTTACTCGATAAAGGCTGAAGCTTTCTTT. Its protein is CASSYSIKAEAFF.

The rearrangement links TRBV11-2 to TRBJ2-1, with 8 bases identical to TRBD1. Germline CDR1 is SGHAT and CDR2 is FQNNGV. This CDR3 region has 15 residues. V shed 1 base and J 9 bases; nucleotides not matched to a gene: 8. The DNA for the CDR3 is TGTGCCAGCAGCTTAGCCCGCGGGACAGGCGCTGAGCAGTTCTTC. Amino acids: CASSLARGTGAEQFF.

J is TRBJ2-7 and V is TRBV4-2, with D uncertain. Germline-derived CDR1 and CDR2 are LGHNA and YNFKEQ. The CDR3 has 15 amino acids. Trimming cost V 4 bases and J 5 bases, with 18 bases left between them. The CDR3 is CASSPPGFAGHEQYF. As DNA, the CDR3 is TGTGCCAGCAGCCCTCCGGGTTTCGCTGGCCACGAGCAGTACTTC.

This chain uses TRBV29-1 with TRBJ1-2; 10 bases map to TRBD1. In germline, CDR1 is SQVTM, CDR2 ANQGSEA. The CDR3 spans 13 residues. V shed 7 bases, J shed 3 bases, and the junction held 5 bases outside the gene matches. The CDR3 spells CSDRQGADYGYTF. As DNA, the CDR3 is TGCAGCGATCGACAGGGGGCGGACTATGGCTACACCTTC.

This clone was seen a handful of times. The chain uses TRBV10-3 and TRBJ2-7, with D perhaps matching TRBD2 (6 bases). The germline V gene encodes CDR1 ENHRY and CDR2 SYGVKD. Trimming removed 4 bases from V and 5 bases from J, with 18 bases in between. The CDR3 runs 15 residues. The CDR3, as DNA: TGTGCCATCAGTGCACCCGGGACTCCTAAGGACGAGCAGTACTTC. Translated: CAISAPGTPKDEQYF.

This clone showed up just a few times. The gene calls are TRBV10-3 and TRBJ1-5; no reliable D call. The germline V gene encodes CDR1 ENHRY and CDR2 SYGVKD. V lost 6 bases, J lost 7 bases, and 19 bases lay in between. The CDR3 is made up of 15 amino acids. In DNA, the CDR3 is TGTGCCATCAGGCCCGGGGAGGATAGAGGGCAGCCCCAGCATTTT. Translation: CAIRPGEDRGQPQHF.

In this sample, this clone turned up a few times. The chain has TRBV28 and TRBJ2-3; D perhaps matches TRBD1 (6 bases). The CDR3 runs 19 residues. CDR1 is MDHEN, CDR2 SYDVKM, per germline. Trimming removed 3 bases at V and 0 bases at J, with 22 bases between. The chain's CDR3 is CASSFPRGDRGASTDTQYF. CDR3 DNA sequence: TGTGCCAGCAGTTTCCCCAGGGGTGATCGGGGAGCTAGCACAGATACGCAGTATTTT.

The chain has TRBV5-6 and TRBJ1-5, with 8 bases that match TRBD1. The CDR3 is made up of 14 amino acids. V trimming: 4 bases; J trimming: 6 bases; junction bases outside the gene matches: 6. The germline V gene has CDR1 SGHDT and CDR2 YYEEEE. The CDR3 nucleotides read TGTGCCAGCAGCAAAGACAGGGGTAGTCAGCCCCAGCATTTT. It yields the protein CASSKDRGSQPQHF.

This CDR3 is CASSQEGWGVNSPLHF. The DNA for the CDR3 is TGTGCCAGCAGCCAAGAGGGATGGGGCGTTAATTCACCCCTCCACTTT. J is TRBJ1-6 and V is TRBV4-2; D is possibly TRBD1 (5 bases). Trimming removed 0 bases from V and 6 bases from J, with 12 bases in between. CDR3 length equals 16 residues. Germline CDR1 and CDR2: LGHNA and YNFKEQ.

This chain uses TRBV18 with TRBJ2-1; TRBD1 agrees at 9 bases. CDR3 length: 16 amino acids. Germline V gene lookup returns CDR1 KGHSH and CDR2 LQKENI. The J segment lost 3 bases and the V segment lost 3 bases, leaving 6 bases of the junction unmatched. Here the CDR3 DNA reads TGTGCCAGCTCACCTGAAACAGGGGGCATCTACAATGAGCAGTTCTTC. It yields the protein CASSPETGGIYNEQFF.

V usage is TRBV5-1 and J usage is TRBJ1-5; no clear D gene. V was clipped by 4 bases and J by 0 bases, with 8 bases between them. Germline assignment: CDR1 SGHRS and CDR2 YFSETQ. The CDR3 is 14 residues long. The CDR3 DNA sequence: TGCGCCAGCAGCAACCCGGGTAGCAATCAGCCCCAGCATTTT. The encoded protein is CASSNPGSNQPQHF.

This clone has just one count. The chain joins TRBV27 to TRBJ2-7; D is perhaps TRBD1 (5 bases). Germline V lookup: CDR1 MNHEY, CDR2 SMNVEV (reference sequence). The CDR3 spans 13 residues. The germline V and J ends were trimmed by 3 bases and 1 base, with 7 bases remaining between them. The CDR3: CASSLQGSYEQYF. DNA for the CDR3: TGTGCCAGCAGTTTGCAGGGTTCCTACGAGCAGTACTTC.